Listed below are T cell receptor beta chains from one sample, sequenced in a study of T cells in Graves' hyperthyroidism and ophthalmopathy. Each CDR3 protein gets one entry after TCRdb re-called the multiplex PCR reads with MiXCR. The sample yields hundreds of thousands of distinct CDR3 sequences, under 20% seen once. Sequencing was performed on blood. These receptor sequences come from a woman in her thirties with Graves' hyperthyroidism. Both conserved end residues are part of each CDR3. D genes are given only for firm matches. Clone size is shown for a subset of rows, as once, few, many or a class of expanded clone.

CAIRWASGRHNEQFF	TGTGCCATCCGGTGGGCTAGCGGGAGGCACAATGAGCAGTTCTTC	TRBV2	TRBD2	TRBJ2-1	many
CASSLGQGPRGYTF	TGTGCCAGCAGTTTGGGACAGGGGCCTCGGGGCTACACCTTC	TRBV28	TRBD1	TRBJ1-2	many
CASSPGLAGKREQFF	TGCGCCAGCAGCCCGGGACTAGCGGGAAAGCGTGAGCAGTTCTTC	TRBV5-1	TRBD2	TRBJ2-1	many
CASLFQRGGAEKLFF	TGTGCCAGCCTTTTCCAGAGGGGAGGGGCTGAAAAACTGTTTTTT	TRBV6-1	-	TRBJ1-4	few
CASSEPGLWGNHEAFF	TGTGCCAGTAGTGAACCGGGACTTTGGGGCAATCATGAAGCTTTCTTT	TRBV19	-	TRBJ1-1	many
CASSLESPDRGPEAFF	TGCGCCAGCAGCTTGGAAAGTCCGGACAGGGGCCCTGAAGCTTTCTTT	TRBV5-1	TRBD1	TRBJ1-1	-
CATSDPALQSWGYTF	TGTGCCACCAGTGACCCAGCCTTACAGTCTTGGGGCTACACCTTC	TRBV24-1	-	TRBJ1-2	-
CASSSGQGSTYEQYF	TGTGCCAGCAGCTCTGGACAGGGGTCCACCTACGAGCAGTACTTC	TRBV9	TRBD1	TRBJ2-7	few
CASRWAGVGEQETQYF	TGTGCCAGCAGATGGGCGGGGGTGGGCGAACAAGAGACCCAGTACTTC	TRBV28	TRBD2	TRBJ2-5	many
CASRPLQADTQYF	TGTGCCAGCAGGCCCCTACAGGCAGATACGCAGTATTTT	TRBV27	-	TRBJ2-3	many
CASSPWTGLQETQYF	TGTGCCAGCAGTCCCTGGACAGGGCTGCAAGAGACCCAGTACTTC	TRBV12-3/TRBV12-4	TRBD1	TRBJ2-5	many
CASSLNLVSNTGELFF	TGTGCCAGCAGCTTAAATCTCGTCTCGAACACCGGGGAGCTGTTTTTT	TRBV7-6	-	TRBJ2-2	-
CASSPGTSGRIEQFF	TGTGCCAGCTCACCCGGGACTAGCGGGAGGATTGAGCAGTTCTTC	TRBV18	TRBD2	TRBJ2-1	-
CASSELMDSYEQYF	TGTGCCAGCAGTGAACTGATGGATTCCTACGAGCAGTACTTC	TRBV2	-	TRBJ2-7	many
CASSPSGDYTTEAFF	TGTGCCTCCTCCCCCTCCGGGGATTATACCACTGAAGCTTTCTTT	TRBV30	-	TRBJ1-1	-
CASSHKERSSYEQYF	TGTGCCAGCAGCCACAAGGAGCGGTCCTCCTACGAGCAGTACTTC	TRBV12-3/TRBV12-4	-	TRBJ2-7	many
CASRPSMSDPGYTF	TGTGCCAGCCGCCCTTCCATGTCCGACCCTGGCTACACCTTC	TRBV7-2	-	TRBJ1-2	many
CASSSLGLSMAKNIQYF	TGTGCCAGCAGTTCTCTAGGACTTTCGATGGCCAAAAACATTCAGTACTTC	TRBV28	-	TRBJ2-4	many
CASSGDRGEQYF	TGTGCCAGCAGCGGGGACAGGGGAGAGCAGTACTTC	TRBV7-3	TRBD1	TRBJ2-7	-
CASSYPQTGYSNQPQHF	TGTGCCAGCAGTTACCCCCAAACAGGGTATAGCAATCAGCCCCAGCATTTT	TRBV6-2/TRBV6-3	-	TRBJ1-5	few
CASSYSLAGEQYF	TGTGCCAGCAGTTACTCGCTAGCTGGGGAGCAGTACTTC	TRBV6-5	-	TRBJ2-7	-
CASSAGSGYTF	TGTGCCAGCAGCGCCGGCTCTGGCTACACCTTC	TRBV9	-	TRBJ1-2	-
CASSEEVGQPQHF	TGTGCCAGCAGTGAAGAAGTTGGACAGCCCCAGCATTTT	TRBV2	-	TRBJ1-5	many
CASKRTDGTGELFF	TGTGCCAGCAAGAGAACGGACGGTACCGGGGAGCTGTTTTTT	TRBV6-1	-	TRBJ2-2	few
CATSERTGDTQYF	TGTGCCACCAGTGAGCGGACGGGAGATACGCAGTATTTT	TRBV24-1	-	TRBJ2-3	few
CASSDGTGQETQYF	TGTGCCAGCAGTGACGGGACAGGACAAGAGACCCAGTACTTC	TRBV6-1	TRBD1	TRBJ2-5	few
CASSLAGGSWYEQYF	TGCGCCAGCAGCTTGGCGGGGGGCTCTTGGTACGAGCAGTACTTC	TRBV5-1	-	TRBJ2-7	many
CSVPGGHTEAFF	TGCAGCGTTCCAGGGGGCCACACTGAAGCTTTCTTT	TRBV29-1	TRBD1	TRBJ1-1	few
CASSLGPRGGDEQFF	TGTGCCAGCAGCTTAGGTCCCAGGGGAGGGGATGAGCAGTTCTTC	TRBV11-2	-	TRBJ2-1	many
CSARGPGQESEKLFF	TGCAGTGCTAGAGGCCCGGGACAGGAGAGTGAAAAACTGTTTTTT	TRBV20-1	TRBD1	TRBJ1-4	-
CASSRAGWEGYTF	TGTGCCAGCAGTAGGGCAGGGTGGGAGGGCTACACCTTC	TRBV7-2	-	TRBJ1-2	many
CSVPGQIYEQYF	TGCAGTGTCCCGGGACAGATCTACGAGCAGTACTTC	TRBV20-1	TRBD1	TRBJ2-7	many
CASSELGTGYGYTF	TGTGCCAGCAGTGAATTAGGGACAGGCTATGGCTACACCTTC	TRBV25-1	TRBD1	TRBJ1-2	few
CASSYSRGAAPTDTQYF	TGTGCCAGCAGTTACTCTCGTGGGGCCGCCCCCACAGATACGCAGTATTTT	TRBV6-2/TRBV6-3	-	TRBJ2-3	few
CASSPDIMNTEAFF	TGTGCCAGCAGCCCCGATATCATGAACACTGAAGCTTTCTTT	TRBV27	-	TRBJ1-1	-